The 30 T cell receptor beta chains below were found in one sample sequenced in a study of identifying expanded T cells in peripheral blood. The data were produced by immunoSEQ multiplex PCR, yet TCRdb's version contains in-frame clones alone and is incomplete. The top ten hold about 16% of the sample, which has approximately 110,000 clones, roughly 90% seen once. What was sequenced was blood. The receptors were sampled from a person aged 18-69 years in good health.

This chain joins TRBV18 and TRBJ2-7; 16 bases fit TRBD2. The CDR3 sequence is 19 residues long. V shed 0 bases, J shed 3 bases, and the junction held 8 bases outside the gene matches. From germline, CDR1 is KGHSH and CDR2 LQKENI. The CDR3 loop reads CASSPPGTSGGASVYEQYF. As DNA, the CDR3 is TGTGCCAGCTCACCACCTGGGACTAGCGGGGGGGCTTCGGTCTACGAGCAGTACTTC. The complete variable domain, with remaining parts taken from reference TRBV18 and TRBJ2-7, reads NAGVMQNPRHLVRRRGQEARLRCSPMKGHSHVYWYRQLPEEGLKFMVYLQKENIIDESGMPKERFSAEFPKEGPSILRIQQVVRGDSAAYFCASSPPGTSGGASVYEQYFGPGTRLTVT.

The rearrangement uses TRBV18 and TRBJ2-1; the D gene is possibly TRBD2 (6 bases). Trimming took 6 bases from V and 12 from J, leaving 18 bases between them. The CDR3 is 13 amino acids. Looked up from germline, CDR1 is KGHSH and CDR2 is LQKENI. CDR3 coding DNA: TGTGCCAGCTCTGCGGGGCAGGGCGTCGGGCAGTTCTTC. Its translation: CASSAGQGVGQFF.

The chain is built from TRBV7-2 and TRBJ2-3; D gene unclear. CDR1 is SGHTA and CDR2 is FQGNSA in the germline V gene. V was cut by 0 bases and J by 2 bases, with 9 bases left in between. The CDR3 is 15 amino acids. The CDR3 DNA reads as TGTGCCAGCAGCTTAGCCCCGGGTTCCACAGATACGCAGTATTTT. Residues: CASSLAPGSTDTQYF.

CDR3 in amino acids: CASSAGGTPNYGYTF. The CDR3 DNA is TGTGCCAGCAGCGCCGGAGGGACACCTAACTATGGCTACACCTTC. The genes are TRBV9 and TRBJ1-2, with D possibly TRBD1 on 6 matching bases. Trimming removed 3 bases at V and 0 bases at J, with 12 bases between. The germline V gene encodes CDR1 SGDLS and CDR2 YYNGEE. CDR3 length: 15 amino acids.

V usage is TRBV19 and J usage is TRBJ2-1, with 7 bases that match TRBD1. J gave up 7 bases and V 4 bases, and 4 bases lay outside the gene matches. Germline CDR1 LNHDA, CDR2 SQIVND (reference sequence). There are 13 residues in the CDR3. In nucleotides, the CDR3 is TGTGCCAGTAGTAGGGTGGACAGGAATGAGCAGTTCTTC. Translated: CASSRVDRNEQFF. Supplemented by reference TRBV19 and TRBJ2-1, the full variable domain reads DGGITQSPKYLFRKEGQNVTLSCEQNLNHDAMYWYRQDPGQGLRLIYYSQIVNDFQKGDIAEGYSVSREKKESFPLTVTSAQKNPTAFYLCASSRVDRNEQFFGPGTRLTVL.

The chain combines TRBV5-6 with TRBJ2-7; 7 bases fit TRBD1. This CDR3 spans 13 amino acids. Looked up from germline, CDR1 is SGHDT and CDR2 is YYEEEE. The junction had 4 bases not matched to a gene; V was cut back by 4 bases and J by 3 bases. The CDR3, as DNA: TGTGCCAGCAGCCCGACAGGGAACTACGAGCAGTACTTC. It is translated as CASSPTGNYEQYF.

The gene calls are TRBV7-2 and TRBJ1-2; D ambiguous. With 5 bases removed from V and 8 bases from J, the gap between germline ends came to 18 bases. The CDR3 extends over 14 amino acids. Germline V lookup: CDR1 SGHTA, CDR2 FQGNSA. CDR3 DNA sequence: TGTGCCAGCAGCGCTCAAACGGGGATAGGCGGCTACACCTTC. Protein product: CASSAQTGIGGYTF.

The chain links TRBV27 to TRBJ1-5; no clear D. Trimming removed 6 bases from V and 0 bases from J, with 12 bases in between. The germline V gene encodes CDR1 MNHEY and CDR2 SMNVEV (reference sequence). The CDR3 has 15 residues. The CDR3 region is CASSRIGYSNQPQHF. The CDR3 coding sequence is TGTGCCAGCAGCCGGATTGGGTATAGCAATCAGCCCCAGCATTTT.

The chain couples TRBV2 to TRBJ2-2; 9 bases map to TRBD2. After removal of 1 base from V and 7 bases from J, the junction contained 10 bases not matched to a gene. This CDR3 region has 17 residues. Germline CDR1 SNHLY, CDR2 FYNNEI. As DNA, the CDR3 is TGTGCCAGCAGTGAAGTTTCCGCGGGGGGGCGTAGCGGGGAGCTGTTTTTT. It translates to CASSEVSAGGRSGELFF.

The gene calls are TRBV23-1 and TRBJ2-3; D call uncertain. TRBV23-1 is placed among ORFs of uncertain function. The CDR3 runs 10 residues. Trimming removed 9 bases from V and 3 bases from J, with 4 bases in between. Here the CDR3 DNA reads TGCGCCAGTCTGACAGATACGCAGTATTTT. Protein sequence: CASLTDTQYF.

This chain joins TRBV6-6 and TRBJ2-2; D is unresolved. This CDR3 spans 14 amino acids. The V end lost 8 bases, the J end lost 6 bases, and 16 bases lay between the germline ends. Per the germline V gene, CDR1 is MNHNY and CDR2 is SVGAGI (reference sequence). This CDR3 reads CASLPSGAPGELFF. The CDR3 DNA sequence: TGTGCCAGCTTACCTTCTGGCGCGCCCGGGGAGCTGTTTTTT.

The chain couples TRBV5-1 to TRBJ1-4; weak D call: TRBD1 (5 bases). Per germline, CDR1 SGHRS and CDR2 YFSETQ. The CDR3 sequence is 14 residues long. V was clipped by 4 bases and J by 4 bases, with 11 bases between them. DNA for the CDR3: TGCGCCAGCAGCGCCGGGGCAAGTAATGAAAAACTGTTTTTT. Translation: CASSAGASNEKLFF.

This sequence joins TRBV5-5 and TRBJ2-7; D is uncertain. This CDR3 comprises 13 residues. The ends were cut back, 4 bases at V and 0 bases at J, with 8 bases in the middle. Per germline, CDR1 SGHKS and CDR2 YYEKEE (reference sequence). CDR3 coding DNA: TGTGCCAGCAGCCTCGCGTTCTCCTACGAGCAGTACTTC. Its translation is CASSLAFSYEQYF.

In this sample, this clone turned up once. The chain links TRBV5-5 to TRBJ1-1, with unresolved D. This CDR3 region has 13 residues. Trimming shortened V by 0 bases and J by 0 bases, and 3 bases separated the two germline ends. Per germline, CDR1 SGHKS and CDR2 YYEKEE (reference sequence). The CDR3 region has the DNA TGTGCCAGCAGCTTGGATATGAACACTGAAGCTTTCTTT. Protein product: CASSLDMNTEAFF.

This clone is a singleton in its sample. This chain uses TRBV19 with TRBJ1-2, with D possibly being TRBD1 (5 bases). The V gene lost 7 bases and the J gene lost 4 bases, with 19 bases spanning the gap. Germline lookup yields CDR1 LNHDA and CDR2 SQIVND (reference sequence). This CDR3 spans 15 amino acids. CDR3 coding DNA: TGTGCCAGTATCGAAGGGGTCGGCAGATCCTATGGCTACACCTTC. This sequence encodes CASIEGVGRSYGYTF.

The CDR3 DNA sequence: TGCGCCAGCAGCCCCGGACAGGGGAACACTGAAGCTTTCTTT. Amino acid sequence: CASSPGQGNTEAFF. This chain joins TRBV4-1 and TRBJ1-1; 8 nucleotides line up with TRBD1. The CDR3 consists of 14 residues. The germline gives CDR1 MGHRA, CDR2 YSYEKL. V dropped 4 bases and J dropped 1; count of bases not matched to a gene: 2.

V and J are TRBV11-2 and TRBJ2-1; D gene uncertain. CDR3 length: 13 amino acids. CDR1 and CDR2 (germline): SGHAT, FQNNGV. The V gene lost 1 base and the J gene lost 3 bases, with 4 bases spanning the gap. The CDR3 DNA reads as TGTGCCAGCAGCTTAGGGATCTACAATGAGCAGTTCTTC. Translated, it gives CASSLGIYNEQFF.

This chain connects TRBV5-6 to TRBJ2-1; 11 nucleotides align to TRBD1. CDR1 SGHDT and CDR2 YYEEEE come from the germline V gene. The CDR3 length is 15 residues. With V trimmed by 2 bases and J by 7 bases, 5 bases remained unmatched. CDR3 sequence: CASSLTGTGGNEQFF. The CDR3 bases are TGTGCCAGCAGCTTAACCGGGACAGGGGGTAATGAGCAGTTCTTC.

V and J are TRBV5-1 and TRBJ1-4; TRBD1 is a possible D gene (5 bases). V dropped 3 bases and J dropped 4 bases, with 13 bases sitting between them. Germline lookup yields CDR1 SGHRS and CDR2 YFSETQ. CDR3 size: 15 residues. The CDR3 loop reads CASSSSGAINEKLFF. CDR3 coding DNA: TGCGCCAGCAGCTCCTCCGGGGCGATTAATGAAAAACTGTTTTTT.

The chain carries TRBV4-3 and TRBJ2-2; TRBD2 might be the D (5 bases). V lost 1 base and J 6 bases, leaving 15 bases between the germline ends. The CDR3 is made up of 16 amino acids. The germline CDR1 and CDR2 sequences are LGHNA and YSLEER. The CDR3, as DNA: TGCGCCAGCAGCCAAGTTCCTAGCCCCAAACCCGGGGAGCTGTTTTTT. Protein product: CASSQVPSPKPGELFF.

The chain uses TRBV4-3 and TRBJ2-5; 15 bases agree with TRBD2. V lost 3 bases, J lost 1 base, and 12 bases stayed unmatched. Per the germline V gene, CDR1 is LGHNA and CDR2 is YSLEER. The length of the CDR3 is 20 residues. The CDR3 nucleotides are TGCGCCAGCAGCCAGAACACGGGACTAGCGGGGGGCCTTACCCAAGAGACCCAGTACTTC. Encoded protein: CASSQNTGLAGGLTQETQYF.

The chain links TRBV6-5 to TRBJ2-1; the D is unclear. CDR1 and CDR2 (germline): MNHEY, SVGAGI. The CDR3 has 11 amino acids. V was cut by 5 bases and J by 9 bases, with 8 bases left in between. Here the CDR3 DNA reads TGTGCCAGCAGTGAATCGAGTGAGCAGTTCTTC. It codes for CASSESSEQFF.

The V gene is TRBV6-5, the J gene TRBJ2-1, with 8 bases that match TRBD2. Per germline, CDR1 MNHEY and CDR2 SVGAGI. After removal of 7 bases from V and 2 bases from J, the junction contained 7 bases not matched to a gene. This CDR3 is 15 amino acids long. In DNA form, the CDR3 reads TGTGCCAGCAACACCGGGGGGGGGACCTACAATGAGCAGTTCTTC. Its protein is CASNTGGGTYNEQFF.

This CDR3 is CASSSPTGVHEQYF. The CDR3 DNA sequence: TGTGCCAGCAGTTCCCCGACAGGGGTCCACGAGCAGTACTTC. This chain uses TRBV5-6 with TRBJ2-5; 8 nucleotides match TRBD1. The DNA end is a closer match to TRBJ2-7, so the J assignment may be wrong. The CDR3 loop spans 14 amino acids. CDR1 SGHDT and CDR2 YYEEEE come from the germline V gene.

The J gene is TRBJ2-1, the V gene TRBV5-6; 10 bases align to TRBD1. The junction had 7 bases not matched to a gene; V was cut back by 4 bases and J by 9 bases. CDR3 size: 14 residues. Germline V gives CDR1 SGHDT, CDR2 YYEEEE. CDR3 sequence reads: CASSPRDRGFEQFF. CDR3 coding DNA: TGTGCCAGCAGCCCCCGGGACAGGGGATTTGAGCAGTTCTTC.

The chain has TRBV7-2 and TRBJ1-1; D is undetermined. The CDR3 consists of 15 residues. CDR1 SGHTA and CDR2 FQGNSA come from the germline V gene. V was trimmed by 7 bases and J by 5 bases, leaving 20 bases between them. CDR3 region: CASNLRVGGGTEAFF. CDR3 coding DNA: TGTGCCAGCAACCTCCGGGTCGGAGGAGGAACTGAAGCTTTCTTT.

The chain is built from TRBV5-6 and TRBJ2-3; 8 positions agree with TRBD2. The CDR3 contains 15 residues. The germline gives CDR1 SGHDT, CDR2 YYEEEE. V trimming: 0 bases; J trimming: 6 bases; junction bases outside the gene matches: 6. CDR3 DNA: TGTGCCAGCAGCTTGGGTCCGACGGGAGGGGATACGCAGTATTTT. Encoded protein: CASSLGPTGGDTQYF.

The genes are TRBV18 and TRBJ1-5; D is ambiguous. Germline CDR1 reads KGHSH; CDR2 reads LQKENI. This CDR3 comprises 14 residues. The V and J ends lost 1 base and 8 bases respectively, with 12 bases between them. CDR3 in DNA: TGTGCCAGCTCACCACTGATCCCAGCCAAGCCCCAGCATTTT. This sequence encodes CASSPLIPAKPQHF.

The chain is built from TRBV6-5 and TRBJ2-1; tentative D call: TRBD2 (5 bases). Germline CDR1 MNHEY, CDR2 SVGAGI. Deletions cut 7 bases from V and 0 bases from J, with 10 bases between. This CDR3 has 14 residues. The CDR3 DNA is TGTGCCAGCAAGGACTTCAGCTCCTACAATGAGCAGTTCTTC. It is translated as CASKDFSSYNEQFF.

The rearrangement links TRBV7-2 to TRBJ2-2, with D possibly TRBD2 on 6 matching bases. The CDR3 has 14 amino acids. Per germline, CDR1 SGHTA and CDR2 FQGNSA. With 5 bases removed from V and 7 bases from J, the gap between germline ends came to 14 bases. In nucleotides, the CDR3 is TGTGCCAGCAGCACTACAAGCGGGTACGGGGAGCTGTTTTTT. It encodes CASSTTSGYGELFF. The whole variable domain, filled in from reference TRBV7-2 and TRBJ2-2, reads GAGVSQSPSNKVTEKGKDVELRCDPISGHTALYWYRQSLGQGLEFLIYFQGNSAPDKSGLPSDRFSAERTGGSVSTLTIQRTQQEDSAVYLCASSTTSGYGELFFGEGSRLTVL.